Following are 31 T cell receptor beta chains from one sample sequenced in a study of T cells in Graves' hyperthyroidism and ophthalmopathy. Template material for amplifying TCR beta CDR3 regions consisted of RNA transcripts. The primer set for the first-round RT-PCR of the TCR CDR3 was HTBI. MiXCR, applied by TCRdb to the multiplex PCR reads, yields one record per CDR3 protein. The table shows approximately 210,000 distinct CDR3 sequences, with 15% to 20% occurring only once. The specimen was blood. The source of these receptors is a man aged 50 to 59 with Graves' hyperthyroidism.

This clonotype showed up many times. The chain combines TRBV10-3 with TRBJ2-7; TRBD2 matches at 8 bases. CDR3 length: 14 residues. V gave up 3 bases and J gave up 5 bases; unmatched junction bases: 6. The germline V gene has CDR1 ENHRY and CDR2 SYGVKD. The CDR3 DNA sequence: TGTGCCATCAGTGACCCCGGGACTAGACACGAGCAGTACTTC. Protein: CAISDPGTRHEQYF.

This clonotype was picked up a small number of times. The chain couples TRBV6-1 to TRBJ2-5; D is possibly TRBD2 (5 bases). Trimming removed 4 bases at V and 1 base at J, with 7 bases between. Germline values: CDR1 MNHNS, CDR2 SASEGT. The CDR3 runs to 13 residues. The CDR3 sequence: CASSVGAQETQYF. The DNA for the CDR3 is TGTGCCAGCAGTGTGGGAGCCCAAGAGACCCAGTACTTC.

This clonotype was recorded at least ten times. The rearrangement uses TRBV11-3 and TRBJ1-4; D is undetermined. The CDR3 sequence is 15 residues long. V shed 0 bases and J shed 5 bases, with 10 bases lying between them. From germline, CDR1 is SGHNT and CDR2 YENEEA. This CDR3 is CASSLDRDTNEKLFF. The CDR3 DNA reads as TGTGCCAGCAGCTTAGACCGGGATACGAATGAAAAACTGTTTTTT. Combining the CDR3 with reference TRBV11-3 and TRBJ1-4 gives the whole variable domain EAGVVQSPRYKIIEKKQPVAFWCNPISGHNTLYWYLQNLGQGPELLIRYENEEAVDDSQLPKDRFSAERLKGVDSTLKIQPAELGDSAVYLCASSLDRDTNEKLFFGSGTQLSVL.

This clonotype was found a few times. This chain uses TRBV6-1 with TRBJ1-4, with unresolved D. Trimming shortened V by 10 bases and J by 6 bases, and 15 bases separated the two germline ends. The CDR3 has 13 amino acids. Germline V gene sequence: CDR1 MNHNS, CDR2 SASEGT. CDR3 loop: CAIQLTGYEKLFF. Written as DNA, the CDR3 is TGTGCCATCCAGTTGACGGGTTATGAAAAACTGTTTTTT.

There are a few counts of this clonotype. V usage is TRBV6-1 and J usage is TRBJ1-5; D not certain. Trimming removed 5 bases from V and 9 bases from J, with 11 bases in between. This CDR3 has 12 residues. Germline CDR1 MNHNS, CDR2 SASEGT. CDR3 DNA: TGTGCCAGCAGTTATGGGGTTAGGCCCCAGCATTTT. Translating gives CASSYGVRPQHF.

V is TRBV27 and J is TRBJ2-1; 10 nucleotides line up with TRBD2. The CDR3 has 17 residues. Germline values: CDR1 MNHEY, CDR2 SMNVEV (reference sequence). Germline trimming cut 5 bases from V and 0 bases from J; bases unmatched to any gene: 7. CDR3 sequence reads: CASSAGLAAFSYNEQFF. DNA for the CDR3: TGTGCCAGCAGTGCTGGACTAGCGGCCTTCTCCTACAATGAGCAGTTCTTC.

This clonotype has just a few counts. It may be a read error: a sequence one base away is much more abundant. The chain employs TRBV20-1 and TRBJ2-3; 9 nucleotides line up with TRBD2. With V trimmed by 6 bases and J by 1 base, 8 bases remained unmatched. The CDR3 length is 15 residues. Germline assignment: CDR1 DFQATT and CDR2 SNEGSKA (reference sequence). This chain's CDR3 is CSAGVAGAGTDTQYF. The CDR3 DNA follows: TGCAGTGCAGGGGTAGCGGGAGCTGGCACAGATACGCAGTATTTT.

This clonotype turned up a few times. The gene calls are TRBV12-3 or TRBV12-4 and TRBJ2-1; the match to TRBD2 covers 10 bases. The V gene end was trimmed by 4 bases and the J gene end by 12 bases; junction bases not matched to a gene: 15. The CDR3 has 16 residues. The CDR3 coding sequence is TGTGCCAGCAGTTGGACCGGGACTAGCGTGTTGGGGGGGCAGTTCTTC. This gives the protein CASSWTGTSVLGGQFF.

This clonotype appeared many times. This chain uses TRBV28 with TRBJ2-1; 7 positions match TRBD2. Germline CDR1 reads MDHEN; CDR2 reads SYDVKM. With V trimmed by 6 bases and J by 0 bases, 14 bases remained unmatched. The CDR3 is 18 residues long. The CDR3 here is CASRPGLVSFSSYNEQFF. DNA for the CDR3: TGTGCCAGCAGGCCCGGACTAGTCTCCTTTAGCTCCTACAATGAGCAGTTCTTC.

For this clonotype: The CDR3 end shows no conserved phenylalanine or tryptophan, and so a read error is likely. The rearrangement joins TRBV25-1 to TRBJ1-1; 7 bases align to TRBD1. Trimming at V came to 3 bases and at J to 5 bases, leaving 6 bases not matched to a gene. The germline V gene encodes CDR1 MGHDK and CDR2 SYGVNS. The CDR3 covers 14 residues. For the CDR3, the DNA is TGTGCCAGCAGTGATTACAGGGGACGGACTGAAGCTTTCTCT. As protein: CASSDYRGRTEAFS.

This clonotype was seen repeatedly, ten times or more. This chain uses TRBV3-1 with TRBJ2-5; 11 bases agree with TRBD1. After removal of 1 base from V and 1 base from J, the junction contained 2 bases not matched to a gene. The germline gives CDR1 LGHDT, CDR2 YNNKEL (reference sequence). The CDR3 runs 16 residues. The DNA of the CDR3 is TGTGCCAGCAGCCAAGGGACAGGGGGCAGCCAAGAGACCCAGTACTTC. Amino acids: CASSQGTGGSQETQYF.

Ten or more counts support this clonotype. V gene TRBV5-1 combines with J gene TRBJ2-3; D gene ambiguous. The CDR3 runs 14 residues. Germline values: CDR1 SGHRS, CDR2 YFSETQ. V gave up 0 bases and J gave up 3 bases, with 8 bases separating them. This CDR3 reads CASSLAKVTDTQYF. As DNA, the CDR3 is TGCGCCAGCAGCTTGGCCAAGGTGACAGATACGCAGTATTTT.

V gene TRBV5-6 combines with J gene TRBJ2-2, with D maybe TRBD1 (5 bases). Trimming stripped 4 bases from V and 3 bases from J, with 10 bases between. Germline CDR1 and CDR2: SGHDT and YYEEEE. The CDR3 is made up of 14 amino acids. Here the CDR3 DNA reads TGTGCCAGCAGCCGAGGCAGGGACACCGGGGAGCTGTTTTTT. This encodes CASSRGRDTGELFF.

The rearrangement joins TRBV6-5 to TRBJ2-1; 14 nucleotides match TRBD2. V was pared by 0 bases and J by 0 bases, with 1 base of the junction left unmatched. In germline, CDR1 is MNHEY, CDR2 SVGAGI. This CDR3 has 18 amino acids. In nucleotides, the CDR3 is TGTGCCAGCAGTTACTCCGGGACTAGCGGGGGCTCCTACAATGAGCAGTTCTTC. It translates to CASSYSGTSGGSYNEQFF.

About this clonotype: A read error may explain this, as a much larger clone is one base away. The chain employs TRBV12-3 or TRBV12-4 and TRBJ2-1; TRBD2 might be the D (7 bases). The DNA end is more similar to TRBJ2-7, so the J call may be wrong. The CDR3 length is 16 residues. This CDR3 reads CASSFGSGDGGNEQYF. CDR3 nucleotide sequence: TGTGCCAGCAGTTTTGGAAGCGGGGACGGGGGCAATGAGCAGTACTTC.

The CDR3 reads CASTVAGELFF. DNA of the CDR3: TGTGCCAGCACTGTCGCCGGGGAGCTGTTTTTT. The chain uses TRBV7-9 and TRBJ2-2; D uncertain. This CDR3 region has 11 residues. The germline CDR1 and CDR2 sequences are SEHNR and FQNEAQ (reference sequence). The V and J ends lost 7 bases and 6 bases respectively, with 6 bases between them.

The chain joins TRBV5-1 to TRBJ2-2, with 14 positions matching TRBD2. Germline CDR1 and CDR2: SGHRS and YFSETQ. There are 16 residues in the CDR3. J gave up 6 bases and V 4 bases, and 5 bases lay outside the gene matches. DNA for the CDR3: TGCGCCAGCAGCGACGGACTAGCGGGAGGAGCCGGGGAGCTGTTTTTT. Translating it yields CASSDGLAGGAGELFF.

A few counts support this clonotype. The V and J genes are TRBV5-1 and TRBJ2-1; D might be TRBD1 or TRBD2, each matching 5 bases. V was pared by 6 bases and J by 7 bases, with 14 bases between. CDR3 size: 13 residues. The germline CDR1 and CDR2 sequences are SGHRS and YFSETQ. The CDR3 here is CASTGTVGNEQFF. DNA for the CDR3: TGCGCCAGCACCGGGACGGTGGGGAATGAGCAGTTCTTC.

The J gene is TRBJ1-5, the V gene TRBV6-5, with a tentative D call TRBD1 (6 bases). CDR3 length equals 14 residues. Germline V gene lookup returns CDR1 MNHEY and CDR2 SVGAGI. Trimming shortened V by 4 bases and J by 6 bases, and 13 bases separated the two germline ends. CDR3: CASSWPGGPQPQHF. The CDR3 region has the DNA TGTGCCAGCAGTTGGCCCGGGGGCCCTCAGCCCCAGCATTTT.

Ten or more counts support this clonotype. This chain joins TRBV4-3 and TRBJ2-7; 8 bases match TRBD1. V dropped 0 bases and J dropped 9; count of bases not matched to a gene: 16. This CDR3 comprises 17 residues. Germline CDR1 LGHNA, CDR2 YSLEER. CDR3 loop: CASSQDLGTGVLDGQYF. The CDR3 DNA is TGCGCCAGCAGCCAAGATCTGGGGACAGGAGTACTCGACGGGCAGTACTTC.

The sample holds many counts of this clonotype. The chain is built from TRBV4-1 and TRBJ1-2, with 7 bases that match TRBD1. Germline loops: CDR1 MGHRA, CDR2 YSYEKL. This CDR3 spans 14 amino acids. Trimming cost V 2 bases and J 4 bases; bases outside gene matches: 4. The CDR3, as DNA: TGCGCCAGCAGCCAACCCCGGACAGGCTATGGCTACACCTTC. This translates into CASSQPRTGYGYTF.

This clonotype was observed many times. V usage is TRBV6-2 or TRBV6-3 and J usage is TRBJ2-7, with 7 bases lining up with TRBD2. The V and J ends lost 6 bases and 7 bases, in that order; junction bases with no gene match: 12. The CDR3 is 14 residues long. CDR1 is MNHEY, CDR2 SVGEGT, per germline. CDR3 amino acids: CASRLRATSWEQYF. The CDR3 coding sequence is TGTGCCAGCAGATTACGGGCGACTAGCTGGGAGCAGTACTTC.

V usage is TRBV12-3 or TRBV12-4 and J usage is TRBJ2-3, with D unresolved. The CDR3 spans 15 residues. Trimming took 5 bases from V and 2 from J, leaving 14 bases between them. CDR3 sequence (DNA): TGTGCCAGCAGTCCCTCGGGCCTGTTCACAGATACGCAGTATTTT. Protein product: CASSPSGLFTDTQYF.

Ten or more counts support this clonotype. The CDR3: CASSGLATTDTQYF. CDR3 sequence (DNA): TGTGCCAGCAGCGGACTAGCGACCACAGATACGCAGTATTTT. The V gene is TRBV11-2, the J gene TRBJ2-3; the match to TRBD2 covers 9 bases. The V and J ends lost 5 bases and 2 bases, in that order; junction bases with no gene match: 2. The germline CDR1 and CDR2 sequences are SGHAT and FQNNGV. CDR3 length: 14 residues.

Only a few counts were recorded for this clonotype. V usage is TRBV20-1 and J usage is TRBJ1-5; no clear D. The germline gives CDR1 DFQATT, CDR2 SNEGSKA (reference sequence). V was shortened by 3 bases and J by 4 bases, with 13 bases between the two germline ends. This CDR3 has 14 amino acids. The CDR3 DNA follows: TGCAGTGCTAGGGAGGGTCTAGTTAATCAGCCCCAGCATTTT. This encodes CSAREGLVNQPQHF.

This clonotype showed up many times. The V gene is TRBV2, the J gene TRBJ2-7; D ambiguous. CDR1 is SNHLY and CDR2 is FYNNEI in the germline V gene. The germline V and J ends were trimmed by 2 bases and 2 bases, with 7 bases remaining between them. This CDR3 comprises 13 residues. In DNA form, the CDR3 reads TGTGCCAGCAGTGAAACATCAACCTACGAGCAGTACTTC. Translating it yields CASSETSTYEQYF. Supplemented by reference TRBV2 and TRBJ2-7, the full variable domain reads EPEVTQTPSHQVTQMGQEVILRCVPISNHLYFYWYRQILGQKVEFLVSFYNNEISEKSEIFDDQFSVERPDGSNFTLKIRSTKLEDSAMYFCASSETSTYEQYFGPGTRLTVT.

V and J are TRBV6-1 and TRBJ2-2; 11 bases agree with TRBD1. The germline V gene has CDR1 MNHNS and CDR2 SASEGT. This CDR3 spans 13 amino acids. V shed 10 bases and J 7 bases; nucleotides not matched to a gene: 5. CDR3 protein: CAIADRGHGELFF. The CDR3 coding sequence is TGTGCCATCGCGGACAGGGGGCACGGGGAGCTGTTTTTT.

The V gene is TRBV11-3, the J gene TRBJ2-3; D call uncertain. Trimming left V 1 base short and J 0 bases short, with 11 bases between. The CDR3 covers 16 residues. Per the germline V gene, CDR1 is SGHNT and CDR2 is YENEEA. This CDR3 reads CASSLGVLTSTDTQYF. CDR3 nucleotides: TGTGCCAGCAGCTTAGGGGTCTTAACTAGCACAGATACGCAGTATTTT.

This clonotype was picked up many times. The chain has TRBV29-1 and TRBJ2-5, with 8 bases that match TRBD2. Looked up from germline, CDR1 is SQVTM and CDR2 is ANQGSEA. J gave up 1 base and V 2 bases, and 12 bases lay outside the gene matches. The CDR3 contains 17 residues. CDR3 bases: TGCAGCGTTGAACCCATAGGGCGGGAGGCCACCCAAGAGACCCAGTACTTC. Translation: CSVEPIGREATQETQYF. The whole variable domain, filled in from reference TRBV29-1 and TRBJ2-5, reads SAVISQKPSRDICQRGTSLTIQCQVDSQVTMMFWYRQQPGQSLTLIATANQGSEATYESGFVIDKFPISRPNLTFSTLTVSNMSPEDSSIYLCSVEPIGREATQETQYFGPGTRLLVL.

The V and J genes are TRBV11-3 and TRBJ2-2, with 7 positions matching TRBD1. Germline-derived CDR1 and CDR2 are SGHNT and YENEEA. Trimming at V came to 5 bases and at J to 7 bases, leaving 16 bases not matched to a gene. The CDR3 consists of 17 residues. CDR3 protein: CASSPNQGTDGRGELFF. The DNA for the CDR3 is TGTGCCAGCAGCCCCAATCAGGGGACAGACGGGCGCGGGGAGCTGTTTTTT. Variable domain in full (rest from reference TRBV11-3 and TRBJ2-2): EAGVVQSPRYKIIEKKQPVAFWCNPISGHNTLYWYLQNLGQGPELLIRYENEEAVDDSQLPKDRFSAERLKGVDSTLKIQPAELGDSAVYLCASSPNQGTDGRGELFFGEGSRLTVL.

The chain joins TRBV19 to TRBJ1-5, with D tentatively TRBD1 (5 bases). The CDR3 is 15 amino acids. V was trimmed by 8 bases and J by 0 bases, leaving 14 bases between them. CDR1 is LNHDA, CDR2 SQIVND, per germline (reference sequence). CDR3 sequence: CASGDGPYSNQPQHF. In DNA form, the CDR3 reads TGTGCCAGTGGGGACGGACCTTATAGCAATCAGCCCCAGCATTTT.